Below are 29 T cell receptor beta chains sequenced from a single sample in a study of T-cell memory formation after mild COVID-19. In TCRdb, the 5' RACE reads were re-called with MiXCR into one record per CDR3 protein. The table has about 150,000 distinct CDR3 sequences, roughly 28% seen once; the top ten hold 12%. Material: PBMCs or a T cell subset sorted from them (not recorded which). The receptors shown here come from an adult woman who had mild COVID-19 (a few samples of this study predate the infection). Cell type and time point are not known.

V gene TRBV19 combines with J gene TRBJ2-7; the match to TRBD1 covers 12 bases. The V gene end was trimmed by 3 bases and the J gene end by 4 bases; junction bases not matched to a gene: 7. The CDR3 is made up of 16 amino acids. Germline CDR1 reads LNHDA; CDR2 reads SQIVND (reference sequence). The DNA of the CDR3 is TGTGCCAGTAGTATTCGCCCGGGACAGGGGGCTTACGAGCAGTACTTC. Protein: CASSIRPGQGAYEQYF.

J is TRBJ2-1 and V is TRBV5-1; 8 nucleotides align to TRBD2. This CDR3 has 15 residues. Germline CDR1 is SGHRS and CDR2 is YFSETQ. Germline trimming cut 4 bases from V and 6 bases from J; bases unmatched to any gene: 9. CDR3 sequence reads: CASSGTSGPSNEQFF. Here the CDR3 DNA reads TGCGCCAGCAGCGGAACTAGCGGACCTTCCAATGAGCAGTTCTTC.

The gene calls are TRBV29-1 and TRBJ2-7; maybe TRBD2 (6 bases). The CDR3 consists of 14 residues. V was pared by 6 bases and J by 2 bases, with 17 bases between. Germline CDR1 is SQVTM and CDR2 is ANQGSEA. The chain's CDR3 is CSVALAAGTYEQYF. CDR3 nucleotides: TGCAGCGTCGCCCTCGCAGCGGGCACCTACGAGCAGTACTTC.

The count of this clonotype is one. V usage is TRBV25-1 and J usage is TRBJ2-1; D is possibly TRBD1 (6 bases). V was clipped by 1 base and J by 8 bases, with 18 bases between them. This CDR3 has 16 amino acids. CDR1 is MGHDK and CDR2 is SYGVNS in the germline V gene. This chain's CDR3 is CASSELLQQGEDEQFF. CDR3 DNA: TGTGCCAGCAGTGAATTGCTTCAACAGGGCGAGGATGAGCAGTTCTTC.

This clonotype was observed a handful of times. The gene calls are TRBV15 and TRBJ2-3, with D perhaps TRBD2 (6 bases). Germline CDR1 is LNHNV and CDR2 is YYDKDF (reference sequence). The V end was cut by 5 bases, the J end by 11 bases, with 20 bases between. The CDR3 length is 14 residues. The CDR3 protein is CATSGRRVTSRQYF. The CDR3 DNA reads TGTGCCACCAGCGGAAGGAGGGTGACCTCGAGGCAGTATTTT.

This clonotype turned up a few times. The chain combines TRBV12-3 or TRBV12-4 with TRBJ1-1; D is undetermined. This CDR3 contains 11 residues. Trimming stripped 4 bases from V and 11 bases from J, with 11 bases between. The CDR3 DNA reads as TGTGCCAGCAGTTACTCGCTCGCGGCTTTCTTT. Amino acid sequence: CASSYSLAAFF.

J is TRBJ2-4 and V is TRBV30; 7 positions match TRBD1. There are 17 residues in the CDR3. Germline assignment: CDR1 GTSNPN and CDR2 SVGIG (reference sequence). V was clipped by 2 bases and J by 0 bases; unmatched bases: 10. CDR3: CAWSIPTGKRAKNIQYF. CDR3 DNA: TGTGCCTGGAGTATCCCGACAGGGAAGAGAGCCAAAAACATTCAGTACTTC.

This clonotype occurred a few times. The V and J genes are TRBV6-2 or TRBV6-3 and TRBJ2-7, with D possibly TRBD1 on 6 matching bases. V shed 2 bases and J shed 3 bases, with 14 bases lying between them. CDR3 length: 15 amino acids. In germline, CDR1 is MNHEY, CDR2 SVGEGT. CDR3 DNA: TGTGCCAGCAGTTACCTAGGACAGCCCAACTACGAGCAGTACTTC. Translation: CASSYLGQPNYEQYF.

This chain links TRBV11-3 with TRBJ1-1; the match to TRBD1 covers 7 bases. This CDR3 has 15 amino acids. V was clipped by 2 bases and J by 0 bases; unmatched bases: 3. Germline V lookup: CDR1 SGHNT, CDR2 YENEEA. The CDR3 region is CASSLKGQLNTEAFF. CDR3 in DNA: TGTGCCAGCAGCTTAAAGGGACAGTTGAACACTGAAGCTTTCTTT.

This clonotype has only a few counts. This chain links TRBV18 with TRBJ1-5; TRBD1 matches at 7 bases. V shed 3 bases, J shed 0 bases, and the junction held 11 bases outside the gene matches. Per germline, CDR1 KGHSH and CDR2 LQKENI. This CDR3 region has 18 residues. The CDR3: CASSPGQPLQNSNQPQHF. CDR3 DNA sequence: TGTGCCAGCTCACCGGGACAGCCTCTCCAAAATAGCAATCAGCCCCAGCATTTT.

The chain employs TRBV12-3 or TRBV12-4 and TRBJ1-1, with 9 bases identical to TRBD1. CDR3 length: 13 amino acids. V trimming: 4 bases; J trimming: 5 bases; junction bases outside the gene matches: 2. CDR3 DNA sequence: TGTGCCAGCAGTTCGACAGGGGGGACTGAAGCTTTCTTT. Protein: CASSSTGGTEAFF.

This clonotype was counted only a few times. The chain employs TRBV12-3 or TRBV12-4 and TRBJ1-1, with a possible D match to TRBD1 (5 bases). The CDR3 loop spans 14 amino acids. V shed 5 bases and J shed 3 bases, with 13 bases lying between them. As DNA, the CDR3 is TGTGCCAGCAGTCTATTGGGGCGAGACACTGAAGCTTTCTTT. It is translated as CASSLLGRDTEAFF.

This rearrangement joins TRBV28 to TRBJ2-3; 12 bases map to TRBD2. The CDR3 is 15 residues long. Germline V CDR1 and CDR2: MDHEN, SYDVKM. Losses at the gene ends were 6 bases for V and 6 bases for J; bases not matched to a gene: 7. The CDR3: CASRFGLAGGDTQYF. In nucleotides, the CDR3 is TGTGCCAGCAGGTTTGGCCTAGCGGGAGGGGATACGCAGTATTTT.

The chain joins TRBV11-2 to TRBJ2-3, with TRBD2 matching over 13 bases. The CDR3 runs 16 residues. V lost 5 bases, J lost 7 bases, and 9 bases stayed unmatched. Germline loops: CDR1 SGHAT, CDR2 FQNNGV. Written as DNA, the CDR3 is TGTGCCAGCAGCGCACCGGGGACTAGCGGGGCTTATACGCAGTATTTT. This translates into CASSAPGTSGAYTQYF. The variable domain in full, completed from reference TRBV11-2 and TRBJ2-3, reads EAGVAQSPRYKIIEKRQSVAFWCNPISGHATLYWYQQILGQGPKLLIQFQNNGVVDDSQLPKDRFSAERLKGVDSTLKIQPAKLEDSAVYLCASSAPGTSGAYTQYFGPGTRLTVL.

V and J are TRBV7-6 and TRBJ2-7, with 7 bases lining up with TRBD1. The V gene's germline CDR1 is SGHVS and CDR2 FNYEAQ. This CDR3 contains 15 residues. After removal of 3 bases from V and 2 bases from J, the junction contained 7 bases not matched to a gene. The CDR3 sequence: CASSFTTGQAYEQYF. The CDR3 nucleotides read TGTGCCAGCAGCTTCACGACAGGGCAAGCCTACGAGCAGTACTTC.

J is TRBJ2-3 and V is TRBV30; 7 bases map to TRBD2. The CDR3 has 16 residues. J lost 0 bases, V lost 4 bases, and 10 bases had no gene match. Germline CDR1 GTSNPN, CDR2 SVGIG (reference sequence). The CDR3 sequence is CAWKWQGGGSTDTQYF. Here the CDR3 DNA reads TGTGCCTGGAAATGGCAGGGCGGGGGTAGCACAGATACGCAGTATTTT.

The gene calls are TRBV15 and TRBJ2-7; 8 positions agree with TRBD1. V shed 7 bases, J shed 7 bases, and the junction held 12 bases outside the gene matches. Per germline, CDR1 LNHNV and CDR2 YYDKDF (reference sequence). The CDR3 totals 14 residues. The CDR3 here is CATKSDREVGEQYF. CDR3 nucleotide sequence: TGTGCCACCAAATCGGACAGGGAGGTTGGGGAGCAGTACTTC. The whole variable domain, filled in from reference TRBV15 and TRBJ2-7, reads DAMVIQNPRYQVTQFGKPVTLSCSQTLNHNVMYWYQQKSSQAPKLLFHYYDKDFNNEADTPDNFQSRRPNTSFCFLDIRSPGLGDTAMYLCATKSDREVGEQYFGPGTRLTVT.

The genes are TRBV29-1 and TRBJ2-7; D not resolved. This CDR3 contains 14 residues. In germline, CDR1 is SQVTM, CDR2 ANQGSEA. Trimming removed 5 bases at V and 2 bases at J, with 16 bases between. CDR3 DNA: TGCAGCGTTTATTCGGACCCTAATCCCTACGAGCAGTACTTC. This encodes CSVYSDPNPYEQYF.

The V and J genes are TRBV12-3 or TRBV12-4 and TRBJ1-1; D may be TRBD1 (5 bases). V gave up 5 bases and J gave up 4 bases, with 11 bases separating them. The CDR3 runs to 13 residues. CDR3 amino acids: CASSPDSRTEAFF. CDR3 in DNA: TGTGCCAGCAGTCCTGACAGCCGCACTGAAGCTTTCTTT.

This clonotype was observed a few times. The chain joins TRBV7-9 to TRBJ1-5; 9 nucleotides align to TRBD1. CDR3 length equals 15 residues. V lost 5 bases, J lost 4 bases, and 6 bases stayed unmatched. The germline V gene has CDR1 SEHNR and CDR2 FQNEAQ (reference sequence). The CDR3: CASSRGQGPNQPQHF. The CDR3 DNA reads as TGTGCCAGCAGCCGCGGACAGGGGCCAAATCAGCCCCAGCATTTT.

This chain connects TRBV29-1 to TRBJ2-7, with a possible D match to TRBD1 (5 bases). This CDR3 is 11 amino acids long. V was clipped by 6 bases and J by 7 bases, with 13 bases between them. Germline lookup yields CDR1 SQVTM and CDR2 ANQGSEA. The CDR3 protein is CSVYSRVEQYF. DNA for the CDR3: TGCAGCGTGTATTCCAGGGTTGAGCAGTACTTC.

V and J are TRBV18 and TRBJ1-2, with 9 bases that match TRBD1. This CDR3 has 17 residues. V trimming: 3 bases; J trimming: 3 bases; junction bases outside the gene matches: 11. Germline V gene sequence: CDR1 KGHSH, CDR2 LQKENI. Here the CDR3 reads CASSPVLTGGSDYGYTF. The CDR3 region has the DNA TGTGCCAGCTCACCCGTACTAACAGGGGGCTCGGACTATGGCTACACCTTC.

For the CDR3, the DNA is TGTGCCAGCAGCGAGGGACAGTCCTCTGGGGCCAACGTCCTGACTTTC. Encoded protein: CASSEGQSSGANVLTF. The chain has TRBV9 and TRBJ2-6, with 7 bases lining up with TRBD1. CDR3 length: 16 residues. Germline CDR1 is SGDLS and CDR2 is YYNGEE. V dropped 3 bases and J dropped 0; count of bases not matched to a gene: 3.

This clonotype was seen once. The V call is TRBV12-3 or TRBV12-4, the J call TRBJ2-7, with a possible D match to TRBD1 (5 bases). V was trimmed by 5 bases and J by 3 bases, leaving 11 bases between them. The CDR3 covers 13 residues. The CDR3 bases are TGTGCCAGCAGTCCAGGGAAAGTCTACGAGCAGTACTTC. Encoded protein: CASSPGKVYEQYF.

This clonotype has only a few counts. The chain carries TRBV3-1 and TRBJ1-1, with 7 bases lining up with TRBD1. Germline assignment: CDR1 LGHDT and CDR2 YNNKEL (reference sequence). The CDR3 has 14 amino acids. Trimming took 5 bases from V and 11 from J; bases not matched to a gene: 14. The CDR3 region has the DNA TGTGCCAGCAGCAACAGGGCGACAGGGTCTTTGGCTTTCTTT. This codes for CASSNRATGSLAFF. The full variable domain, with the rest looked up from reference TRBV3-1 and TRBJ1-1, is DTAVSQTPKYLVTQMGNDKSIKCEQNLGHDTMYWYKQDSKKFLKIMFSYNNKELIINETVPNRFSPKSPDKAHLNLHINSLELGDSAVYFCASSNRATGSLAFFGQGTRLTVV.

The chain couples TRBV7-8 to TRBJ2-2, with D possibly matching TRBD2 (5 bases). This CDR3 is 15 amino acids long. With 8 bases removed from V and 4 bases from J, the gap between germline ends came to 17 bases. The germline V gene has CDR1 SGHVS and CDR2 FQNEAQ. CDR3 in DNA: TGTGCCAGCGGGGAGAGAGGATTCCTCACCGGGGAGCTGTTTTTT. It specifies CASGERGFLTGELFF.

This chain uses TRBV20-1 with TRBJ2-1; 7 nucleotides align to TRBD1. Germline V gives CDR1 DFQATT, CDR2 SNEGSKA (reference sequence). The CDR3 covers 14 residues. Trimming cost V 5 bases and J 3 bases; bases outside gene matches: 7. CDR3 protein: CSAPQGGSYNEQFF. In nucleotides, the CDR3 is TGCAGTGCTCCTCAAGGGGGCAGCTACAATGAGCAGTTCTTC.

The CDR3 spells CASSHGNRDSEAFF. In DNA, the CDR3 is TGTGCCAGCAGCCACGGGAACCGGGACAGTGAAGCTTTCTTT. The V call is TRBV3-1, the J call TRBJ1-1; 7 bases line up with TRBD1. The germline CDR1 and CDR2 sequences are LGHDT and YNNKEL (reference sequence). There are 14 residues in the CDR3. Germline trimming cut 3 bases from V and 7 bases from J; bases unmatched to any gene: 8.

This clonotype showed up just a few times. This chain uses TRBV29-1 with TRBJ1-2, with a weak D call TRBD1 (5 bases). Trimming took 7 bases from V and 4 from J, leaving 19 bases between them. Germline CDR1 SQVTM, CDR2 ANQGSEA. This CDR3 spans 14 amino acids. The CDR3 DNA follows: TGCAGCGCCTCAACGGCCGGGGGATCCTATGGCTACACCTTC. Translating gives CSASTAGGSYGYTF.